Below, 10 T cell receptor beta chains from the same sample are listed, as sequenced in a study of blood T cell repertoires in COVID-19. Using immunoSEQ multiplex PCR, the repertoire was profiled, and TCRdb retains in-frame clones only, with some absent. The data hold 50,000 to 70,000 clones, with more than 75% observed a single time. The sample consisted of peripheral blood. These receptor sequences come from a man aged 55 to 69 with active or convalescent COVID-19.

The chain carries TRBV5-4 and TRBJ2-1, with 7 bases aligning to TRBD2. Trimming at V came to 4 bases and at J to 0 bases, leaving 4 bases not matched to a gene. The CDR3 sequence is 15 residues long. Germline V CDR1 and CDR2: SGHNT, YYREEE (reference sequence). CDR3 bases: TGTGCCAGCAGCCCCGGCGGGAGCTCCTACAATGAGCAGTTCTTC. This encodes CASSPGGSSYNEQFF.

This chain links TRBV19 with TRBJ1-2; 7 bases fit TRBD1. The CDR3 is made up of 15 amino acids. With 7 bases clipped from V and 4 bases from J, the junction kept 12 bases outside the gene matches. Germline V gene lookup returns CDR1 LNHDA and CDR2 SQIVND (reference sequence). The CDR3 DNA sequence: TGTGCCAGTATGATACCGGACAGGAACTTCTATGGCTACACCTTC. Its protein product is CASMIPDRNFYGYTF.

The chain links TRBV3-1 (or the pseudogene TRBV3-2) to TRBJ2-5; 8 nucleotides match TRBD1. This CDR3 is 16 amino acids long. From germline, CDR1 is LGHDT and CDR2 YNNKEL (reference sequence). The V and J ends lost 5 bases and 5 bases, in that order; junction bases with no gene match: 13. The CDR3, as DNA: TGTGCCAGCAGCAAAGGACAGGACAGGGTGCGGGAGACCCAGTACTTC. It yields the protein CASSKGQDRVRETQYF.

The V and J genes are TRBV3-1 (or the pseudogene TRBV3-2) and TRBJ1-3; D unresolved. Germline loops: CDR1 LGHDT, CDR2 YNNKEL (reference sequence). The CDR3 sequence is 12 residues long. V lost 5 bases and J lost 8, with 10 bases in between. The CDR3 here is CASSFARDTIYF. DNA of the CDR3: TGTGCCAGCAGCTTTGCCCGAGACACCATATATTTT.

This clone was seen only once. This chain uses TRBV7-9 with TRBJ2-1, with D tentatively TRBD2 (7 bases). CDR3 length: 15 amino acids. Trimming removed 5 bases from V and 8 bases from J, with 19 bases in between. CDR1 SEHNR and CDR2 FQNEAQ come from the germline V gene (reference sequence). In DNA, the CDR3 is TGTGCCAGCAGCACCCCGGGGGGCCTTTTCGATGAGCAGTTCTTC. Translation gives CASSTPGGLFDEQFF.

This CDR3 is CASSLGGDRDNSPLHF. DNA for the CDR3: TGTGCCAGCAGTTTAGGTGGGGACAGGGATAATTCACCCCTCCACTTT. This chain links TRBV27 with TRBJ1-6, with 9 bases lining up with TRBD1. Unmatched junction bases numbered 4, after V lost 2 bases and J lost 5 bases. The CDR3 length is 16 residues. CDR1 and CDR2 from the germline V gene are MNHEY and SMNVEV (reference sequence).

The chain joins TRBV10-2 to TRBJ2-2, with 13 bases fitting TRBD2. CDR1 and CDR2 from the germline V gene are WSHSY and SAAADI. V shed 6 bases and J 5 bases; nucleotides not matched to a gene: 0. The CDR3 is made up of 14 amino acids. CDR3 sequence (DNA): TGCGCCAGCAGACTAGCGGGAGGGACCGGGGAGCTGTTTTTT. Translation gives CASRLAGGTGELFF.

This rearrangement joins TRBV30 to TRBJ1-6, with D possibly matching TRBD1 (6 bases). The CDR3 extends over 12 amino acids. The V gene lost 3 bases and the J gene lost 8 bases, with 8 bases spanning the gap. The germline CDR1 and CDR2 sequences are GTSNPN and SVGIG (reference sequence). As DNA, the CDR3 is TGTGCCTGGAGGGACAGTCATTCACCCCTCCACTTT. Translating gives CAWRDSHSPLHF.

The chain uses TRBV5-6 and TRBJ2-1; 12 nucleotides line up with TRBD1. Trimming at V came to 5 bases and at J to 7 bases, leaving 10 bases not matched to a gene. The CDR3 spans 16 residues. Per germline, CDR1 SGHDT and CDR2 YYEEEE. CDR3 nucleotides: TGTGCCAGCAGGTCGAGGGACAGGGGGCTAAGGAATGAGCAGTTCTTC. Protein product: CASRSRDRGLRNEQFF. The variable domain in full, completed from reference TRBV5-6 and TRBJ2-1, reads DAGVTQSPTHLIKTRGQQVTLRCSPKSGHDTVSWYQQALGQGPQFIFQYYEEEERQRGNFPDRFSGHQFPNYSSELNVNALLLGDSALYLCASRSRDRGLRNEQFFGPGTRLTVL.

The V and J genes are TRBV6-1 and TRBJ1-3; 7 bases align to TRBD1. The germline CDR1 and CDR2 sequences are MNHNS and SASEGT. The J segment lost 4 bases and the V segment lost 3 bases, leaving 12 bases of the junction unmatched. The length of the CDR3 is 17 residues. The CDR3 sequence is CASSDTTGYLVGNTIYF. The CDR3 DNA is TGTGCCAGCAGTGACACGACAGGGTACTTAGTCGGAAACACCATATATTTT.